A single sample gave rise to the 12 T cell receptor beta chains below, sequenced in a study of glioma-infiltrating T cells after dendritic cell vaccination. Clones were sequenced by immunoSEQ multiplex PCR, and TCRdb holds only the in-frame ones, with some missing. There are under 40,000 clones in the sample; 90% to 95% occur only once, and 2.2% lies in the top ten. The sequencing here drew on blood, taken before dendritic cell vaccination. The receptors originated from a human donor with glioblastoma.

For this clone: This sample also contains other DNA sequences that code for the same CDR3. J is TRBJ1-6 and V is TRBV2; maybe TRBD1 (5 bases). Trimming stripped 3 bases from V and 0 bases from J, with 9 bases between. Germline-derived CDR1 and CDR2 are SNHLY and FYNNEI. This CDR3 spans 16 amino acids. The CDR3 bases are TGTGCCAGCAGTGATCGGGGGAGCTCCTATAATTCACCCCTCCACTTT. It codes for CASSDRGSSYNSPLHF. The entire variable domain, with the rest obtained from reference TRBV2 and TRBJ1-6, is as follows: EPEVTQTPSHQVTQMGQEVILRCVPISNHLYFYWYRQILGQKVEFLVSFYNNEISEKSEIFDDQFSVERPDGSNFTLKIRSTKLEDSAMYFCASSDRGSSYNSPLHFGNGTRLTVT.

This chain uses TRBV5-1 with TRBJ2-5, with D uncertain. Germline V gives CDR1 SGHRS, CDR2 YFSETQ. CDR3 size: 13 residues. V lost 3 bases, J lost 5 bases, and 11 bases lay in between. The CDR3 DNA is TGCGCCAGCAGCTATCAGGCAGAGGAGACCCAGTACTTC. It specifies CASSYQAEETQYF.

The genes are TRBV29-1 and TRBJ2-2; tentative D call: TRBD1 (6 bases). Germline CDR1 is SQVTM and CDR2 is ANQGSEA. The CDR3 sequence is 11 residues long. The V end lost 7 bases, the J end lost 4 bases, and 7 bases lay between the germline ends. The CDR3 sequence is CSARGTGELFF. The CDR3 DNA follows: TGCAGCGCCAGGGGCACCGGGGAGCTGTTTTTT.

V and J are TRBV25-1 and TRBJ1-1, with D perhaps matching TRBD1 (5 bases). The CDR3 covers 15 residues. Trimming took off 9 bases at V and 6 bases at J, with 23 bases between the two ends. The V gene's germline CDR1 is MGHDK and CDR2 SYGVNS. CDR3 DNA sequence: TGTGCCAGTCGAAAGAGTCCCCTGGGGCAGGCTGAAGCTTTCTTT. The encoded protein is CASRKSPLGQAEAFF.

This clone was seen just once. The chain is built from TRBV6-5 and TRBJ1-2; the match to TRBD1 covers 8 bases. This CDR3 region has 14 residues. V was clipped by 5 bases and J by 1 base; unmatched bases: 3. Germline lookup yields CDR1 MNHEY and CDR2 SVGAGI. CDR3 loop: CASSHDRGNYGYTF. CDR3 coding DNA: TGTGCCAGCAGTCACGACAGGGGTAACTATGGCTACACCTTC.

V usage is TRBV6-5 and J usage is TRBJ1-2; D gene ambiguous. Germline CDR1 and CDR2: MNHEY and SVGAGI. V was trimmed by 6 bases and J by 2 bases, leaving 10 bases between them. The CDR3 is 13 residues long. CDR3 sequence reads: CASRTTVNYGYTF. The CDR3 DNA follows: TGTGCCAGCAGAACAACAGTAAACTATGGCTACACCTTC.

CDR3 DNA: TGTGCCAGTAGTCGGACAGGGAAACAGCCCCAGCATTTT. This translates into CASSRTGKQPQHF. The chain combines TRBV19 with TRBJ1-5; 8 positions match TRBD1. CDR3 size: 13 residues. The V gene's germline CDR1 is LNHDA and CDR2 SQIVND (reference sequence). Unmatched junction bases numbered 4, after V lost 5 bases and J lost 7 bases.

This clone has only one observation. This chain uses TRBV18 with TRBJ1-1; the match to TRBD1 covers 7 bases. Germline CDR1 KGHSH, CDR2 LQKENI. Trimming at V came to 5 bases and at J to 1 base, leaving 7 bases not matched to a gene. The CDR3 extends over 15 amino acids. The CDR3 reads CASSEHGQENTEAFF. The CDR3 region has the DNA TGTGCCAGCTCAGAGCATGGACAGGAGAACACTGAAGCTTTCTTT.

The V and J genes are TRBV27 and TRBJ2-2; D is ambiguous. V was trimmed by 2 bases and J by 6 bases, leaving 22 bases between them. The CDR3 contains 18 residues. Germline V gene lookup returns CDR1 MNHEY and CDR2 SMNVEV (reference sequence). CDR3 sequence reads: CASSLKRVRGLEAGELFF. The CDR3 region has the DNA TGTGCCAGCAGTTTAAAGCGAGTCCGAGGCTTAGAGGCCGGGGAGCTGTTTTTT.

The CDR3 loop reads CASTYRYEQYF. CDR3 DNA: TGTGCCAGCACCTACAGGTACGAGCAGTACTTC. This chain joins TRBV6-1 and TRBJ2-7; D possibly corresponds to TRBD1 (5 bases). The CDR3 extends over 11 amino acids. Trimming took off 7 bases at V and 4 bases at J, with 8 bases between the two ends. Germline loops: CDR1 MNHNS, CDR2 SASEGT.

The chain combines TRBV4-2 with TRBJ2-7, with D possibly TRBD2 on 5 matching bases. Looked up from germline, CDR1 is LGHNA and CDR2 is YNFKEQ. The V gene lost 1 base and the J gene lost 2 bases, with 15 bases spanning the gap. The CDR3 extends over 16 amino acids. The CDR3 DNA reads TGTGCCAGCAGCCAAGCCTCAGGCGGGCCGCCCTACGAGCAGTACTTC. Protein: CASSQASGGPPYEQYF.

The chain carries TRBV18 and TRBJ2-2; weak D call: TRBD1 (6 bases). V shed 4 bases and J shed 2 bases, with 11 bases lying between them. In germline, CDR1 is KGHSH, CDR2 LQKENI. CDR3 length: 15 residues. The CDR3: CASSLRTANTGELFF. In DNA, the CDR3 is TGTGCCAGCTCACTCCGGACAGCCAACACCGGGGAGCTGTTTTTT.